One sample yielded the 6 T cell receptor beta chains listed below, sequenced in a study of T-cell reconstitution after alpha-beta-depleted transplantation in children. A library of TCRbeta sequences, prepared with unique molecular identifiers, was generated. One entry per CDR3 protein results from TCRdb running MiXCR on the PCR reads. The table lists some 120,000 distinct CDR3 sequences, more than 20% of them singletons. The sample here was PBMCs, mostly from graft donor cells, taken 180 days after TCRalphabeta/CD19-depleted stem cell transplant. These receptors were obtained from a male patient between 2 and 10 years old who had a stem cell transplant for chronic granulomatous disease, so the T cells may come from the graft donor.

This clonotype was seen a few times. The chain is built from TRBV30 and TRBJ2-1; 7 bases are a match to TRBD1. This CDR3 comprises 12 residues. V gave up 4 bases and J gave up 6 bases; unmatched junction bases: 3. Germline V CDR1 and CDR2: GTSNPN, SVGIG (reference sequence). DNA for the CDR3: TGTGCCTGGATTACAGGGGTCAATGAGCAGTTCTTC. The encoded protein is CAWITGVNEQFF.

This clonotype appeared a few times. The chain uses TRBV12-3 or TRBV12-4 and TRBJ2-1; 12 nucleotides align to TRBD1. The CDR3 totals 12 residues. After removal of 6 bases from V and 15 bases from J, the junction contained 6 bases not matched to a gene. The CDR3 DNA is TGTGCCAGCAGCCCCCGGGACAGGGGGCTGTTCTTC. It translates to CASSPRDRGLFF.

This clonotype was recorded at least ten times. The chain's CDR3 is CSVDTGTGFGPQHF. The CDR3 nucleotides read TGCAGCGTTGATACCGGGACAGGTTTTGGGCCCCAGCATTTT. The V call is TRBV29-1, the J call TRBJ1-5; 8 positions match TRBD1. The CDR3 sequence is 14 residues long. Trimming cost V 3 bases and J 9 bases; bases outside gene matches: 10. Germline lookup yields CDR1 SQVTM and CDR2 ANQGSEA.

Written as DNA, the CDR3 is TGTGCCAGCAGCTCTTCAGGAGATACGCAGTATTTT. Its translation: CASSSSGDTQYF. The V and J genes are TRBV7-9 and TRBJ2-3, with D hard to call. The CDR3 runs to 12 residues. Germline assignment: CDR1 SEHNR and CDR2 FQNEAQ (reference sequence). Trimming cost V 4 bases and J 5 bases, with 7 bases left between them.

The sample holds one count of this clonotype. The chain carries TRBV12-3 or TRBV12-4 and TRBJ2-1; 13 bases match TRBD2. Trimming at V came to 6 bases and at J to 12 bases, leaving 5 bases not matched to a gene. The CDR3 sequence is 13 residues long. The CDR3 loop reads CASRATSGGRQFF. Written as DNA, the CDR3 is TGTGCCAGCAGAGCGACTAGCGGGGGGAGGCAGTTCTTC.

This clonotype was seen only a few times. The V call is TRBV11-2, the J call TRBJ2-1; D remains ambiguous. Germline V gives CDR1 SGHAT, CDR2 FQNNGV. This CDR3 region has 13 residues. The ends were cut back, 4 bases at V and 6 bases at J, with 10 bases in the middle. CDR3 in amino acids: CASSSHQVNEQFF. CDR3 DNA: TGTGCCAGCAGCTCCCACCAGGTCAATGAGCAGTTCTTC. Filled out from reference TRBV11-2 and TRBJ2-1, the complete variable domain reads EAGVAQSPRYKIIEKRQSVAFWCNPISGHATLYWYQQILGQGPKLLIQFQNNGVVDDSQLPKDRFSAERLKGVDSTLKIQPAKLEDSAVYLCASSSHQVNEQFFGPGTRLTVL.